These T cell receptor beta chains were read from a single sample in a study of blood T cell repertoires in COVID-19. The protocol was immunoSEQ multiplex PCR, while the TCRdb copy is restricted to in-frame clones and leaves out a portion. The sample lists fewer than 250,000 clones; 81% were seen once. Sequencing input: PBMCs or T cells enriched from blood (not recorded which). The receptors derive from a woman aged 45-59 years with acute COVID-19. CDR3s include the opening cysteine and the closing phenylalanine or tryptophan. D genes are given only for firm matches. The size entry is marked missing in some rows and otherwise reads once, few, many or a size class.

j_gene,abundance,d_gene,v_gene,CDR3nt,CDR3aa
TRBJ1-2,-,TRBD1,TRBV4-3,TGCGCCAGCAGCCAAGATAGTACAGGGGGGATTGGAAACTATGGCTACACCTTC,CASSQDSTGGIGNYGYTF
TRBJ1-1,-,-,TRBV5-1,TGCGCCAGCAGCTCTGCAGGGATGAACACTGAAGCTTTCTTT,CASSSAGMNTEAFF
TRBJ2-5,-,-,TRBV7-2,TGTGCCAGCAGCTTTAATCGGGGTCAAGAGACCCAGTACTTC,CASSFNRGQETQYF
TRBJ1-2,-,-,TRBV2,TGTGCCAGCAGCCGGAGGGAGGGCTACACCTTC,CASSRREGYTF
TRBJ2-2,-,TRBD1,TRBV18,TGTGCCAGCTCACCGGGACAGGTGAACACCGGGGAGCTGTTTTTT,CASSPGQVNTGELFF
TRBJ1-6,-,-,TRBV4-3,TGCGCCAGCAGCCAAGAGGCGGGGGATAATTCACCCCTCCACTTT,CASSQEAGDNSPLHF
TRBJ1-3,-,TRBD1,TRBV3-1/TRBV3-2,TGTGCCAGCGAGGACAGGCTTTTCTCTGGAAACACCATATATTTT,CASEDRLFSGNTIYF
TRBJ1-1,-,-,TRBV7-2,TGTGCCAGCAGTTATAGGGGGGGCAGCACTGAAGCTTTCTTT,CASSYRGGSTEAFF
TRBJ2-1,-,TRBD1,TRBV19,TGTGCCAGTACCTCGACAGGGGGGACTGAGCAGTTCTTC,CASTSTGGTEQFF
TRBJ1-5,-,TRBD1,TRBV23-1,TGCGCCAGAGTTTCCAGGGGGTCGGATCAGCCCCAGCATTTT,CARVSRGSDQPQHF
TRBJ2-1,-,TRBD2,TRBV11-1,TGTGCCAGCAGCCCGGGACTAGCGAAGTACAATGAGCAGTTCTTC,CASSPGLAKYNEQFF
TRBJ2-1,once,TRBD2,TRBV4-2,TGTGCCAGCAGCCCTGGACTAGCGGGAGGTGCGAATGAGCAGTTCTTC,CASSPGLAGGANEQFF
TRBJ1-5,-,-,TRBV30,TGTGCCTGGAGTAATAGTAATCAGCCCCAGCATTTT,CAWSNSNQPQHF
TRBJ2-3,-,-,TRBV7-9,TGTGCCAGCAACCCATCGGGAGATACGCAGTATTTT,CASNPSGDTQYF
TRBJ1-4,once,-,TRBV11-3,TGTGCCAGCAGCGAGGGCTACGGGACTCGTAATGAAAAACTGTTTTTT,CASSEGYGTRNEKLFF